This entry lists 10 T cell receptor beta chains sequenced from one sample in a study of shared clonotypes between healthy human individuals. Clones were read by immunoSEQ multiplex PCR, and TCRdb kept only the in-frame ones, dropping some. The sample carries under 750,000 clones, just under 75% recorded once. The sample taken for sequencing was memory CD4+ T cells sorted from blood. Subset given: CD45RA-negative fraction. These receptors were collected from a woman aged 25 to 39 in good health.

This chain connects TRBV5-1 to TRBJ2-4, with D uncertain. This CDR3 contains 16 residues. Germline CDR1 and CDR2: SGHRS and YFSETQ. V was trimmed by 3 bases and J by 0 bases, leaving 13 bases between them. The CDR3 here is CASSWLGRLAKNIQYF. The CDR3 DNA reads as TGCGCCAGCAGCTGGCTCGGCAGGCTAGCCAAAAACATTCAGTACTTC.

To note about this clone: Other DNA sequences within the sample encode an identical CDR3. The rearrangement joins TRBV5-4 to TRBJ2-7; D not certain. This CDR3 has 11 residues. V lost 3 bases, J lost 4 bases, and 5 bases lay in between. CDR1 and CDR2 from the germline V gene are SGHNT and YYREEE (reference sequence). For the CDR3, the DNA is TGTGCCAGCAGCTCCCAGTACGAGCAGTACTTC. It codes for CASSSQYEQYF.

This clone was counted between two and nine times. J is TRBJ1-2 and V is TRBV10-2; 7 bases map to TRBD1. The germline gives CDR1 WSHSY, CDR2 SAAADI. This CDR3 spans 13 amino acids. Trimming took 3 bases from V and 8 from J; bases not matched to a gene: 6. Here the CDR3 reads CASSDLRQGGYTF. For the CDR3, the DNA is TGCGCCAGCAGTGACCTCCGACAGGGAGGCTACACCTTC.

The chain uses TRBV30 and TRBJ2-5; 11 nucleotides agree with TRBD2. The CDR3 spans 16 residues. V lost 0 bases to trimming and J lost 2 bases; unmatched junction nucleotides: 5. The V gene's germline CDR1 is GTSNPN and CDR2 SVGIG (reference sequence). The chain's CDR3 is CAWSVSGTSGQETQYF. For the CDR3, the DNA is TGTGCCTGGAGTGTAAGCGGGACTAGCGGACAAGAGACCCAGTACTTC.

The rearrangement uses TRBV14 and TRBJ1-5; weak D call: TRBD1 (5 bases). The V gene's germline CDR1 is SGHDN and CDR2 FVKESK. The CDR3 contains 17 residues. The V gene lost 0 bases and the J gene lost 0 bases, with 12 bases spanning the gap. The CDR3 sequence is CASSQDLGRYSNQPQHF. In DNA, the CDR3 is TGTGCCAGCAGCCAAGATCTGGGGCGGTATAGCAATCAGCCCCAGCATTTT.

V and J are TRBV18 and TRBJ1-1, with D maybe TRBD1 (6 bases). The CDR3 consists of 14 residues. The V end was cut by 6 bases, the J end by 6 bases, with 17 bases between. CDR1 KGHSH and CDR2 LQKENI come from the germline V gene. The chain's CDR3 is CASSLRQDNAEAFF. The CDR3 DNA reads as TGTGCCAGCTCTCTTCGACAGGATAACGCTGAAGCTTTCTTT.

This clone was counted a single time. The chain uses TRBV9 and TRBJ2-5; D remains unclear. Per germline, CDR1 SGDLS and CDR2 YYNGEE. This CDR3 spans 13 amino acids. Trimming removed 0 bases from V and 5 bases from J, with 8 bases in between. DNA for the CDR3: TGTGCCAGCAGCGTAGGGAGTTGGGAGACCCAGTACTTC. Protein: CASSVGSWETQYF.

The chain links TRBV21-1 to TRBJ2-1. TRBV21-1 counts as a pseudogene. The CDR3 sequence is 12 residues long. In DNA form, the CDR3 reads TGTGCCAGCAGCAAAGTCCACAATGAGCAGTTCTTC. This codes for CASSKVHNEQFF.

The chain carries TRBV7-3 and TRBJ1-5, with D possibly TRBD1 on 6 matching bases. V was pared by 5 bases and J by 5 bases, with 10 bases between. The CDR3 has 13 residues. The V gene's germline CDR1 is SGHTA and CDR2 FQGTGA. The CDR3 coding sequence is TGTGCCAGCAGCGTCAGACAGGATCAGCCCCAGCATTTT. Translating gives CASSVRQDQPQHF. Drawing the rest from reference TRBV7-3 and TRBJ1-5, the complete variable domain is GAGVSQTPSNKVTEKGKYVELRCDPISGHTALYWYRQSLGQGPEFLIYFQGTGAADDSGLPNDRFFAVRPEGSVSTLKIQRTERGDSAVYLCASSVRQDQPQHFGDGTRLSIL.

The J gene is TRBJ2-7, the V gene TRBV18; D might be TRBD1 or TRBD2, each matching 5 bases. Germline V gene lookup returns CDR1 KGHSH and CDR2 LQKENI. The CDR3 covers 15 residues. Trimming left V 2 bases short and J 3 bases short, with 14 bases between. The CDR3 here is CASSPEGRGNYEQYF. For the CDR3, the DNA is TGTGCCAGCTCACCAGAGGGAAGGGGCAACTACGAGCAGTACTTC.